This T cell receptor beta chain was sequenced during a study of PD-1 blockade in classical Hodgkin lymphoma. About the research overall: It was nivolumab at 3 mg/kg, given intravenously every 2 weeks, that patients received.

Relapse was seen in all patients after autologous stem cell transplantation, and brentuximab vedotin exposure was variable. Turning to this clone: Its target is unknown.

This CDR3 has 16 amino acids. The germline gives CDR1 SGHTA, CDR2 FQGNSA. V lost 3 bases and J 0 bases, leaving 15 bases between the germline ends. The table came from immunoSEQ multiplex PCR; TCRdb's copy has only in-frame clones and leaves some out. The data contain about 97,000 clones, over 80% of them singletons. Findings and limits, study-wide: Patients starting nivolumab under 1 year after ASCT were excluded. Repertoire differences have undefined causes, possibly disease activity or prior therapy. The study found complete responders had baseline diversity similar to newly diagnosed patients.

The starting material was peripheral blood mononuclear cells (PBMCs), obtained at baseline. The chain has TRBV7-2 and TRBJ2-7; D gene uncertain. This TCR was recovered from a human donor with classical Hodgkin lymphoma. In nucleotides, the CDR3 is TGTGCCAGCAGCTTCGACTTCGCAGAAAGCTCCTACGAGCAGTACTTC. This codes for CASSFDFAESSYEQYF.